The 29 T cell receptor beta chains given below trace back to one sample, sequenced in a study of shared clonotypes between healthy human individuals. This table comes from immunoSEQ multiplex PCR, and its TCRdb copy is limited to in-frame clones, with some not included. The sample includes over a million clones, more than 75% of them seen just once. The sample consisted of memory CD4+ T cells from PBMCs. The sample's subset: CD45RA-negative fraction. The source of these receptors is a young man in good health. Some clones in this sample may be carry-over from other donors' samples.

The V call is TRBV18, the J call TRBJ1-3, with 7 bases matching TRBD1. The CDR3 has 15 amino acids. The germline CDR1 and CDR2 sequences are KGHSH and LQKENI. V shed 5 bases, J shed 4 bases, and the junction held 8 bases outside the gene matches. The CDR3 is CASSSQKGAGNTIYF. The DNA for the CDR3 is TGTGCCAGCTCATCTCAAAAGGGGGCAGGAAACACCATATATTTT.

The chain carries TRBV6-6 and TRBJ1-5; D gene ambiguous. The germline V gene encodes CDR1 MNHNY and CDR2 SVGAGI (reference sequence). This CDR3 has 14 residues. The ends were cut back, 10 bases at V and 0 bases at J, with 13 bases in the middle. The CDR3 coding sequence is TGTGCCACCCGGCCCGGTTATAGCAATCAGCCCCAGCATTTT. Translating it yields CATRPGYSNQPQHF.

This chain links TRBV7-9 with TRBJ1-1, with D possibly matching TRBD1 (5 bases). Germline assignment: CDR1 SEHNR and CDR2 FQNEAQ (reference sequence). This CDR3 has 14 residues. Deletions cut 5 bases from V and 1 base from J, with 11 bases between. CDR3: CASSPGTENTEAFF. DNA of the CDR3: TGTGCCAGCAGCCCCGGGACCGAGAACACTGAAGCTTTCTTT.

This clone came up once. V and J are TRBV19 and TRBJ2-2; TRBD2 agrees at 8 bases. J was trimmed by 5 bases and V by 2 bases; bases with no gene match: 7. The CDR3 totals 16 residues. Germline CDR1 is LNHDA and CDR2 is SQIVND (reference sequence). CDR3 loop: CASSISGTRVTGELFF. DNA of the CDR3: TGTGCCAGTAGTATATCTGGGACTAGAGTAACCGGGGAGCTGTTTTTT. Complete variable domain (other parts from reference TRBV19 and TRBJ2-2): DGGITQSPKYLFRKEGQNVTLSCEQNLNHDAMYWYRQDPGQGLRLIYYSQIVNDFQKGDIAEGYSVSREKKESFPLTVTSAQKNPTAFYLCASSISGTRVTGELFFGEGSRLTVL.

The chain uses TRBV15 and TRBJ2-7, with 9 bases aligning to TRBD1. The germline gives CDR1 LNHNV, CDR2 YYDKDF (reference sequence). There are 16 residues in the CDR3. Unmatched junction bases numbered 5, after V lost 0 bases and J lost 2 bases. CDR3 amino acids: CATSRDGTGPTYEQYF. Written as DNA, the CDR3 is TGTGCCACCAGCAGAGATGGGACAGGGCCTACCTACGAGCAGTACTTC. Together with reference TRBV15 and TRBJ2-7, the CDR3 gives the full variable domain: DAMVIQNPRYQVTQFGKPVTLSCSQTLNHNVMYWYQQKSSQAPKLLFHYYDKDFNNEADTPDNFQSRRPNTSFCFLDIRSPGLGDTAMYLCATSRDGTGPTYEQYFGPGTRLTVT.

As concerns this clone: The identical CDR3 is also encoded by other nucleotide sequences in the sample. This chain connects TRBV2 to TRBJ1-5; 9 bases agree with TRBD1. This CDR3 comprises 14 residues. The V segment lost 6 bases and the J segment 5 bases; nucleotides outside the gene matches: 5. The germline V gene encodes CDR1 SNHLY and CDR2 FYNNEI. CDR3: CASSADRGDQPQHF. In DNA, the CDR3 is TGTGCCAGCAGCGCGGACAGGGGAGATCAGCCCCAGCATTTT.

J is TRBJ1-5 and V is TRBV7-3; D gene unclear. This CDR3 has 13 residues. CDR1 and CDR2 from the germline V gene are SGHTA and FQGTGA. Trimming took 2 bases from V and 5 from J, leaving 7 bases between them. The CDR3 here is CASSLGPDQPQHF. The CDR3 coding sequence is TGTGCCAGCAGCTTAGGGCCCGATCAGCCCCAGCATTTT.

The CDR3 sequence: CASSGQGFSDTQYF. The CDR3 DNA sequence: TGTGCCAGCAGTGGACAGGGGTTTTCAGATACGCAGTATTTT. The rearrangement joins TRBV6-4 to TRBJ2-3; 8 nucleotides match TRBD1. CDR3 length: 14 residues. Germline V gives CDR1 MRHNA, CDR2 SNTAGT. V was pared by 4 bases and J by 4 bases, with 4 bases of the junction left unmatched.

The V call is TRBV10-1, the J call TRBJ2-1, with TRBD2 matching 11 bases. CDR1 WNHNN and CDR2 SYGVQD come from the germline V gene (reference sequence). The CDR3 runs 18 residues. Trimming cost V 4 bases and J 1 base; bases outside gene matches: 9. Here the CDR3 reads CASSGPTSGSGSYNEQFF. The CDR3 DNA follows: TGCGCCAGCAGTGGGCCTACTAGCGGGAGTGGGTCCTACAATGAGCAGTTCTTC.

V gene TRBV28 combines with J gene TRBJ2-3, with a possible D match to TRBD1 (6 bases). There are 13 residues in the CDR3. V lost 6 bases and J lost 6, with 13 bases in between. The germline V gene encodes CDR1 MDHEN and CDR2 SYDVKM. The CDR3 bases are TGTGCCAGCAGCTCCGGGACATTGGATACGCAGTATTTT. This codes for CASSSGTLDTQYF. Together with reference TRBV28 and TRBJ2-3, the CDR3 gives the full variable domain: DVKVTQSSRYLVKRTGEKVFLECVQDMDHENMFWYRQDPGLGLRLIYFSYDVKMKEKGDIPEGYSVSREKKERFSLILESASTNQTSMYLCASSSGTLDTQYFGPGTRLTVL.

The J gene is TRBJ1-2, the V gene TRBV7-2; a weak D match, TRBD1 (5 bases). The V end lost 1 base, the J end lost 2 bases, and 8 bases lay between the germline ends. Germline CDR1 SGHTA, CDR2 FQGNSA. This CDR3 comprises 14 residues. For the CDR3, the DNA is TGTGCCAGCAGCTTAGACAGGAACAACTATGGCTACACCTTC. It encodes CASSLDRNNYGYTF. Drawing the rest from reference TRBV7-2 and TRBJ1-2, the complete variable domain is GAGVSQSPSNKVTEKGKDVELRCDPISGHTALYWYRQSLGQGLEFLIYFQGNSAPDKSGLPSDRFSAERTGGSVSTLTIQRTQQEDSAVYLCASSLDRNNYGYTFGSGTRLTVV.

Here the CDR3 DNA reads TGTGCCAGCAGCGGGACTAGCCGGCAAGAGACCCAGTACTTC. It is translated as CASSGTSRQETQYF. The gene calls are TRBV6-5 and TRBJ2-5, with 9 bases aligning to TRBD2. In germline, CDR1 is MNHEY, CDR2 SVGAGI. With 6 bases clipped from V and 2 bases from J, the junction kept 4 bases outside the gene matches. This CDR3 is built from 14 residues.

Details on this clone: Being one base from a much bigger clone, this may be a read error. The chain combines TRBV11-2 with TRBJ2-7, with no clear D. The CDR3 is made up of 13 amino acids. CDR1 SGHAT and CDR2 FQNNGV come from the germline V gene. The CDR3 region has the DNA TGTGCCAGCAACTTAAGGCTAAACTACGAGCAGTACTTC. This translates into CASNLRLNYEQYF.

V usage is TRBV6-6 and J usage is TRBJ2-7; 8 nucleotides match TRBD1. Germline V gene data show CDR1 as MNHNY and CDR2 as SVGAGI (reference sequence). The CDR3 is 13 amino acids. J lost 6 bases, V lost 6 bases, and 7 bases had no gene match. In nucleotides, the CDR3 is TGTGCCAGCAGCTTCTGGACAGGGAGCGAGCAGTACTTC. Its protein is CASSFWTGSEQYF.

The chain joins TRBV6-1 to TRBJ2-5; D ambiguous. Trimming took 4 bases from V and 3 from J, leaving 3 bases between them. This CDR3 region has 11 residues. CDR1 and CDR2 from the germline V gene are MNHNS and SASEGT. CDR3 sequence (DNA): TGTGCCAGCAGTGTCAAAGAGACCCAGTACTTC. This codes for CASSVKETQYF.

The rearrangement uses TRBV5-1 and TRBJ2-3; unclear D gene. The CDR3 is made up of 14 amino acids. Germline CDR1 is SGHRS and CDR2 is YFSETQ. Trimming left V 4 bases short and J 2 bases short, with 11 bases between. DNA for the CDR3: TGCGCCAGCAGCGCAAGGGATCTCACAGATACGCAGTATTTT. Amino acids: CASSARDLTDTQYF.

V usage is TRBV29-1 and J usage is TRBJ2-5; 8 bases match TRBD2. The germline CDR1 and CDR2 sequences are SQVTM and ANQGSEA. The junction had 7 bases not matched to a gene; V was cut back by 8 bases and J by 5 bases. The length of the CDR3 is 12 residues. The CDR3 protein is CSIQGGGETQYF. CDR3 nucleotide sequence: TGCAGCATTCAGGGCGGGGGGGAGACCCAGTACTTC.

This CDR3 is CASSLLVTSGSASQYF. The CDR3 coding sequence is TGTGCCAGCAGTTTATTGGTGACTAGCGGGAGTGCATCGCAGTATTTT. The V gene is TRBV28, the J gene TRBJ2-3; 12 bases align to TRBD2. With 1 base clipped from V and 10 bases from J, the junction kept 9 bases outside the gene matches. Germline CDR1 reads MDHEN; CDR2 reads SYDVKM. CDR3 length equals 16 residues.

The chain has TRBV7-8 and TRBJ2-7; 11 nucleotides align to TRBD2. V was pared by 1 base and J by 6 bases, with 11 bases of the junction left unmatched. This CDR3 comprises 17 residues. Germline assignment: CDR1 SGHVS and CDR2 FQNEAQ. CDR3 DNA sequence: TGTGCCAGCAGCTTAGTCGTTGCTAGCGGGAGGACTTTCGAGCAGTACTTC. It encodes CASSLVVASGRTFEQYF.

This clone was detected a few times. This chain joins TRBV5-1 and TRBJ2-3, with D unclear. Germline V gene data show CDR1 as SGHRS and CDR2 as YFSETQ. The CDR3 consists of 12 residues. V lost 4 bases to trimming and J lost 11 bases, with 14 bases between them. This CDR3 reads CASSNTLGGQYF. The CDR3 DNA follows: TGCGCCAGCAGCAACACTCTAGGTGGGCAGTATTTT.

This chain connects TRBV27 to TRBJ2-3; D possibly corresponds to TRBD1 (6 bases). The germline V gene encodes CDR1 MNHEY and CDR2 SMNVEV (reference sequence). The V and J ends lost 6 bases and 4 bases respectively, with 20 bases between them. This CDR3 contains 16 residues. CDR3 bases: TGTGCCAGCAGGCTCACCGGCCAGGGGCGCTCAGATACGCAGTATTTT. The encoded protein is CASRLTGQGRSDTQYF.

The chain combines TRBV7-9 with TRBJ2-1, with 12 bases matching TRBD2. The V gene's germline CDR1 is SEHNR and CDR2 FQNEAQ (reference sequence). This CDR3 has 18 amino acids. V shed 2 bases and J 9 bases; nucleotides not matched to a gene: 14. The CDR3 nucleotides are TGTGCCAGCAGCTTAAGGGGGCTAGCGGGAGGGTCGGGAAGTGAGCAGTTCTTC. This translates into CASSLRGLAGGSGSEQFF. Full variable domain (missing parts from reference TRBV7-9 and TRBJ2-1): DTGVSQNPRHKITKRGQNVTFRCDPISEHNRLYWYRQTLGQGPEFLTYFQNEAQLEKSRLLSDRFSAERPKGSFSTLEIQRTEQGDSAMYLCASSLRGLAGGSGSEQFFGPGTRLTVL.

The rearrangement uses TRBV4-3 and TRBJ1-5, with D uncertain. The CDR3 length is 15 residues. Trimming shortened V by 0 bases and J by 2 bases, and 8 bases separated the two germline ends. Germline V gene data show CDR1 as LGHNA and CDR2 as YSLEER. The DNA of the CDR3 is TGCGCCAGCAGCCAAGATGGGTTTGGCAATCAGCCCCAGCATTTT. The encoded protein is CASSQDGFGNQPQHF.

CDR3 region: CASSVHSGQGTGYTF. The CDR3 DNA is TGTGCCAGCAGCGTCCATTCGGGACAGGGGACTGGCTACACCTTC. The rearrangement uses TRBV9 and TRBJ1-2; TRBD1 matches at 10 bases. Germline CDR1 and CDR2: SGDLS and YYNGEE. The CDR3 is 15 residues long. J was trimmed by 7 bases and V by 2 bases; bases with no gene match: 8.

J is TRBJ2-5 and V is TRBV4-2; TRBD2 might be the D (6 bases). Germline V gene data show CDR1 as LGHNA and CDR2 as YNFKEQ. This CDR3 has 15 amino acids. V was cut by 3 bases and J by 1 base, with 12 bases left in between. This CDR3 reads CASSQAATSQETQYF. CDR3 bases: TGTGCCAGCAGCCAGGCCGCGACTAGCCAAGAGACCCAGTACTTC.

V gene TRBV12-2 combines with J gene TRBJ2-1; TRBD2 is taken as the D call from the table, unchecked against the DNA. TRBV12-2 is a documented pseudogene. The CDR3 has 15 residues. The CDR3 loop reads CASRLGGGSGGEQFF. CDR3 DNA: TGTGCAAGTCGCTTAGGTGGCGGGAGTGGCGGTGAGCAGTTCTTC.

Details on this clone: Other DNA sequences within the sample encode an identical CDR3. J is TRBJ2-3 and V is TRBV29-1; TRBD2 aligns across 9 bases. The CDR3 is 13 amino acids. The V and J ends lost 4 bases and 1 base, in that order; junction bases with no gene match: 0. CDR1 is SQVTM and CDR2 is ANQGSEA in the germline V gene. The CDR3 is CSVVAGGTDTQYF. Here the CDR3 DNA reads TGCAGCGTTGTAGCGGGAGGCACAGATACGCAGTATTTT.

The rearrangement joins TRBV5-1 to TRBJ2-5, with a weak D call TRBD1 (5 bases). The CDR3 extends over 14 amino acids. Germline CDR1 is SGHRS and CDR2 is YFSETQ. Trimming removed 4 bases from V and 4 bases from J, with 14 bases in between. This CDR3 is CASSTTQGAETQYF. For the CDR3, the DNA is TGCGCCAGCAGCACGACTCAGGGCGCAGAGACCCAGTACTTC.

V is TRBV18 and J is TRBJ2-3; D not certain. The CDR3 length is 13 residues. Germline loops: CDR1 KGHSH, CDR2 LQKENI. V lost 2 bases and J lost 2, with 5 bases in between. The CDR3 DNA is TGTGCCAGCTCACCAAACCCCACAGATACGCAGTATTTT. Its protein product is CASSPNPTDTQYF.